This T cell receptor (beta chain) emerged from a study of T-cell reconstitution after alpha-beta-depleted transplantation in children. Study-level points and caveats: T-cell counts and diversity at one year post-transplant came mainly from newly produced T cells. Surviving recipient T cells and intrathymic progenitors accounted for some patients' high TCRbeta diversity at day 60. Several hundred expanded graft clones reportedly supplied alpha-beta T cells about two months after transplant.

Only a few counts were recorded for this clonotype. Antigen unknown. For TCRbeta, the library was prepared with unique molecular identifiers. MiXCR, run by TCRdb on the PCR reads, gives a single entry per CDR3 protein. The data hold about 170,000 distinct CDR3 sequences, with more than 9.5% observed a single time. V was shortened by 3 bases and J by 6 bases, with 8 bases between the two germline ends. Germline CDR1 SGHAT, CDR2 FQNNGV. The CDR3 sequence is 12 residues long. This material consisted of PBMCs, taken before TCRalphabeta/CD19-depleted stem cell transplant. The chain couples TRBV11-2 to TRBJ1-2; TRBD1 is a possible D gene (5 bases). This receptor was taken from a boy under 10 years old with acute myeloid leukemia, due to receive a stem cell transplant. The CDR3 region has the DNA TGTGCCAGCAGCTTGGGGACCGATGGCTACACCTTC. Its protein is CASSLGTDGYTF.